This record looks at one TCR beta chain sequence and its context. This clone came up a few times. Its recognized antigen is unknown. The record has no base qualities; no much larger clone is one base away. In the prospective study, participants were roughly 18 to 95 years old, resided in fewer than 25 geographic areas of the United States, and were enrolled through a virtual design. To assign participants to cohorts, the prospective study relied on clinical history that participants themselves reported in a screening survey and a study questionnaire. ImmuneRACE Cohort 3 recovered participants were defined by two consecutive negative NP/OP PCR tests, healthcare professional clearance, or symptom resolution. Each participant in the prospective study had whole blood, serum and a nasopharyngeal or oropharyngeal swab collected by mobile phlebotomists. Participants in the prospective study had the option to provide additional blood draws and questionnaires over an approximately 2-month period. Blood samples from the prospective study were shipped frozen or at room temperature prior to DNA extraction.

These data come from a study of blood T cell repertoires in COVID-19 (dated by TCRdb to about 2020). A note on the overall study: Samples covering the acute and convalescent phases of COVID-19 were provided by collaborators in the United States, Italy and Spain. The material from the prospective study consisted of cDNA or gDNA derived from T cells, B-cell-depleted T cells, or PBMCs. Deeply sampled blood TCRbeta repertoires from subjects exposed to, actively infected with, or recovered from COVID-19 were included in the dataset. The repertoires were made available in a free public database intended to serve as a resource for research on the immune response to SARS-CoV-2. The samples were drawn from the first 160 participants of the ongoing ImmuneRACE study and from 1,254 subjects provided by 6 global collaborators. A de-identified subject ID, COVID-19 status, age in years and sex were almost always included in the sample metadata. Where HLA class I and class II types were available, the types were taken from metadata supplied by the sample provider, not from assay-based typing. On the study overall, not on this receptor specifically: How much clinical and demographic metadata was included differed by source and by participant, and the metadata was provided uncurated.

V is shortened by 2 bases, J by 6 bases, and the region joining them spans 15 bases. The CDR3 runs 15 residues from the cysteine to the phenylalanine. Only the CDR3 DNA is retained, 45 bases long and in frame from the first base. TCRbeta CDR3 regions were amplified from genomic DNA by means of the immunoSEQ Assay, a bias-controlled multiplex PCR. Per the source publication's procedure: The number of nucleated cells in each sample was estimated by amplification of reference gene primers within the assay. To quantify the absolute abundance of each unique TCRbeta CDR3 rearrangement, sequence reads were collapsed and filtered. Productive Simpson clonality was computed per sample as the square root of Simpson's diversity index over productive rearrangements. This is the immuneACCESS table as TCRdb keeps it, with only in-frame sequences that have V and J called. A part of the clones is gone; compared with another copy, unresolved V genes explain less than half, and the rest is unexplained. V, J and clone size reflect that table, while D and trimming were determined from the DNA. This sample comprises about 380,000 clones, more than 75% of them detected only once. About 3% of the sample is in the top ten clones.

The origin of this receptor is a woman aged 25 to 39 who had recovered from COVID-19. Sequencing was done on a sample of PBMCs or T cells enriched from blood (not recorded which). Recombination linked TRBV5-7 to TRBJ1-5; the D gene assignment is ambiguous. TRBV5-7 is an ORF, and what it does is uncertain. The nucleotides are TGTGCCAGCAGCTTAAGAGCAATTGGGCGTCAGCCCCAGCATTTT. This gives the protein CASSLRAIGRQPQHF.